This T cell receptor beta chain came from a study of cytomegalovirus exposure and HLA in healthy donors. Per the germline V gene, CDR1 is SGHTA and CDR2 is FQGNSA. The V and J ends lost 4 bases and 11 bases, in that order; junction bases with no gene match: 6. The CDR3 spans 12 residues. Assay used: immunoSEQ multiplex PCR; TCRdb lists only in-frame clones, some missing. The sample holds approximately 54,000 clones; 89% are singletons and the top ten take approximately 8.4%. The sample comprised PBMCs. This clonotype was obtained from a woman between 18 and 30 years old in good health and CMV-seropositive. The chain recombines TRBV7-2 with TRBJ1-1; 8 bases align to TRBD1. CDR3 loop: CASSSRTGRAFF. The CDR3, as DNA: TGTGCCAGCAGCTCCCGGACAGGGCGGGCTTTCTTT.